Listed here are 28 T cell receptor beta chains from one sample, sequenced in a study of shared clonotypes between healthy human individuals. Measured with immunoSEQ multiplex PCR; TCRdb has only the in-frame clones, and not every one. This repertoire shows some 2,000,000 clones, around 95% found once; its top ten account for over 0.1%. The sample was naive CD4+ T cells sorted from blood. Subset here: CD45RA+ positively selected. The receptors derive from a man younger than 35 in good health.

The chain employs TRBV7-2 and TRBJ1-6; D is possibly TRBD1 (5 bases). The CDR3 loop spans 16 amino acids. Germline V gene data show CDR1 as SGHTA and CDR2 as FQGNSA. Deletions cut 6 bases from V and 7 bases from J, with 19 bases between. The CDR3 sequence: CASRVEAGIRNSPLHF. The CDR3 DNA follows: TGTGCCAGCAGGGTCGAGGCAGGGATTAGGAATTCACCCCTCCACTTT.

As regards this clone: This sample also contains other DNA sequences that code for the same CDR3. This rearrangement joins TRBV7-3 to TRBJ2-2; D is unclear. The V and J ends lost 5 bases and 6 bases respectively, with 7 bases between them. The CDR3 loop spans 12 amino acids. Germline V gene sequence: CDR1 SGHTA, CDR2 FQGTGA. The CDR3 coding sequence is TGTGCCAGCAGCCTCCCGCCCGGGGAGCTGTTTTTT. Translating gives CASSLPPGELFF.

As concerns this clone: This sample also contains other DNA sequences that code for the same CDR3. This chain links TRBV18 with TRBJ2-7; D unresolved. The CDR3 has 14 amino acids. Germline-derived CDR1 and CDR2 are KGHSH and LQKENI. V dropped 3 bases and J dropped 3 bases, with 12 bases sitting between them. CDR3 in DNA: TGTGCCAGCTCACCTGGTCGGGTTAACTACGAGCAGTACTTC. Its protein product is CASSPGRVNYEQYF.

CDR3 nucleotides: TGTGCCATCAGTGAGTCGTGGTCCCAGACCCTCAATTCACCCCTCCACTTT. Encoded protein: CAISESWSQTLNSPLHF. This chain connects TRBV10-3 to TRBJ1-6, with D unclear. From germline, CDR1 is ENHRY and CDR2 SYGVKD. The CDR3 spans 17 residues. The V gene lost 0 bases and the J gene lost 7 bases, with 16 bases spanning the gap.

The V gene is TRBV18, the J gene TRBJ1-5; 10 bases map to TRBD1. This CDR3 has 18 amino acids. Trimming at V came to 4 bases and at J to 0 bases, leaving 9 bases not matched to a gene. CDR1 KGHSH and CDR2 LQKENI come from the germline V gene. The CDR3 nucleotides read TGTGCCAGCTCACTCCTTTCCCGGGACAGGGGTAGCAATCAGCCCCAGCATTTT. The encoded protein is CASSLLSRDRGSNQPQHF.

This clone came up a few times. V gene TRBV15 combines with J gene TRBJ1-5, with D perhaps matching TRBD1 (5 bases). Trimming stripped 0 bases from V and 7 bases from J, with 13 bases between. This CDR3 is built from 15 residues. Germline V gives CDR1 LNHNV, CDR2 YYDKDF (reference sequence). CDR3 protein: CATSRDLAGIQPQHF. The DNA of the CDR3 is TGTGCCACCAGCAGAGATTTGGCAGGGATACAGCCCCAGCATTTT.

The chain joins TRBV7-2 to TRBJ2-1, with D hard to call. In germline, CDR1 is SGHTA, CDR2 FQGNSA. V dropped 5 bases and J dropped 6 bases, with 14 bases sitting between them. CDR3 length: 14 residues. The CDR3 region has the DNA TGTGCCAGCAGCCCAACGGAGTCTATCAATGAGCAGTTCTTC. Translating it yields CASSPTESINEQFF. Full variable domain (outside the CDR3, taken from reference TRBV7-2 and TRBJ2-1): GAGVSQSPSNKVTEKGKDVELRCDPISGHTALYWYRQSLGQGLEFLIYFQGNSAPDKSGLPSDRFSAERTGGSVSTLTIQRTQQEDSAVYLCASSPTESINEQFFGPGTRLTVL.

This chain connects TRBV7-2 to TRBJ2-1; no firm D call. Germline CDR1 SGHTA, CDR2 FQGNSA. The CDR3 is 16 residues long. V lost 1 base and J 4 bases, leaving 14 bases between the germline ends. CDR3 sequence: CASSLESSSRYNEQFF. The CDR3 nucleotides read TGTGCCAGCAGCTTAGAATCTTCCTCCAGGTACAATGAGCAGTTCTTC.

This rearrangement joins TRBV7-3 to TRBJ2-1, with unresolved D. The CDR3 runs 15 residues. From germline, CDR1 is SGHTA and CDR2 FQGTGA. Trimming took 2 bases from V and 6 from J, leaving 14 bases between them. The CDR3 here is CASSLSQWPGNEQFF. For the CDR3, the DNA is TGTGCCAGCAGCTTATCCCAGTGGCCCGGCAATGAGCAGTTCTTC.

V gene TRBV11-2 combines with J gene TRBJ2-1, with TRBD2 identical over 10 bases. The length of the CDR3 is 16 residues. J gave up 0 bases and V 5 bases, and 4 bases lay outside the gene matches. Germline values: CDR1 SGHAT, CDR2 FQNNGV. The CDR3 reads CASSTLAGDSYNEQFF. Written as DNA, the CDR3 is TGTGCCAGCAGCACCCTAGCGGGGGACTCCTACAATGAGCAGTTCTTC.

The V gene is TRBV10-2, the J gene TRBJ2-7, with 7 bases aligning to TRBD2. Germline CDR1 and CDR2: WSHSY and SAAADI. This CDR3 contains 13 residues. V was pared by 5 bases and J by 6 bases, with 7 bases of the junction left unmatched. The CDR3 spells CASSRTSQGEQYF. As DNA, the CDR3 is TGCGCCAGCAGTCGGACTAGTCAGGGCGAGCAGTACTTC.

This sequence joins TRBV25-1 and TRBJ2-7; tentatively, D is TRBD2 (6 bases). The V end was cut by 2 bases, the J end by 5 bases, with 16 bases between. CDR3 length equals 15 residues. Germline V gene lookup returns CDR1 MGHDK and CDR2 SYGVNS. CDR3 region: CASSEPRGRRNEQYF. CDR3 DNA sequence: TGTGCCAGCAGTGAACCGCGGGGCAGGAGGAACGAGCAGTACTTC.

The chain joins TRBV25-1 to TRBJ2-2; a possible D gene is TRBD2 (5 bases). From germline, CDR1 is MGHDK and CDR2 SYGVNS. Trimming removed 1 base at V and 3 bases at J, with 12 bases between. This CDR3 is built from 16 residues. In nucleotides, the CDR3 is TGTGCCAGCAGTGAATTGGGGAGACCCGACACCGGGGAGCTGTTTTTT. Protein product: CASSELGRPDTGELFF.

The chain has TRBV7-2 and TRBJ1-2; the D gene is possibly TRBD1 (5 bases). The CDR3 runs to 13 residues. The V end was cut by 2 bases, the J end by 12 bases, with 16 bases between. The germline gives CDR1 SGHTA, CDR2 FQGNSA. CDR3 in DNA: TGTGCCAGCAGCTTATATAAGGGGATGATCCACACCTTC. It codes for CASSLYKGMIHTF.

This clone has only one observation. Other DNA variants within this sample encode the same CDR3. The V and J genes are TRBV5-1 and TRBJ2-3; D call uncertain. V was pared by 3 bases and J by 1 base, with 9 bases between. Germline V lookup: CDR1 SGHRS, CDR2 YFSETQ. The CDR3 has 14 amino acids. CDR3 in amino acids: CASSSRQGTDTQYF. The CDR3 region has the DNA TGCGCCAGCAGCTCGCGCCAGGGCACAGATACGCAGTATTTT.

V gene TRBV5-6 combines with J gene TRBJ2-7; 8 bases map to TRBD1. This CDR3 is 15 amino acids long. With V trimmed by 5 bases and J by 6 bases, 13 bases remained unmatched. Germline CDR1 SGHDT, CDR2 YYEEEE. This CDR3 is CASREGQDGLSEQYF. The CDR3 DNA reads TGTGCCAGCAGAGAGGGACAGGACGGTCTCTCCGAGCAGTACTTC.

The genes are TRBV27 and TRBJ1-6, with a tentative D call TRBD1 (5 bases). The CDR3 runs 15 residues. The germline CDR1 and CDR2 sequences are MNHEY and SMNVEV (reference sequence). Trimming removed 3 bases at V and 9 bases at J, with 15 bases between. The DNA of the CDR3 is TGTGCCAGCAGTTTGGGCCCTGAGGGGATTTCACCCCTCCACTTT. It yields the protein CASSLGPEGISPLHF.

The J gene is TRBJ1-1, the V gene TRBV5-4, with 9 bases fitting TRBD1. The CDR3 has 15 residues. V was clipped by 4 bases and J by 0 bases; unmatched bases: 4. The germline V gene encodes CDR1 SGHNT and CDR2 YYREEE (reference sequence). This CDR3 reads CASSVTGGMNTEAFF. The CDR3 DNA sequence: TGTGCCAGCAGCGTGACAGGGGGTATGAACACTGAAGCTTTCTTT.

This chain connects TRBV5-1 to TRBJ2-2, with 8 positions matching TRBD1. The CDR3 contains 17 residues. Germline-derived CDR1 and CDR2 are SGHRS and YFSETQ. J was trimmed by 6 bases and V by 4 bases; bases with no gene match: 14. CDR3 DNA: TGCGCCAGCAGCCCACGCCTGGACAGGGCGGCGGCCGGGGAGCTGTTTTTT. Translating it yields CASSPRLDRAAAGELFF.

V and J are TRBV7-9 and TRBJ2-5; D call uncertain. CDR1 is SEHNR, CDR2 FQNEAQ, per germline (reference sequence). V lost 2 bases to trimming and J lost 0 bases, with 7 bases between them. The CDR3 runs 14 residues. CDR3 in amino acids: CASSLLGDQETQYF. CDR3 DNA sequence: TGTGCCAGCAGCTTACTTGGGGACCAAGAGACCCAGTACTTC.

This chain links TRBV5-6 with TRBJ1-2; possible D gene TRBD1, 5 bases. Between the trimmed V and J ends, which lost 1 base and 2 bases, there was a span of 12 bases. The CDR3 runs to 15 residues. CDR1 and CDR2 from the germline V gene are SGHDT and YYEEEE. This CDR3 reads CASSLPGQGNYGYTF. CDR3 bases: TGTGCCAGCAGCTTGCCCGGACAAGGGAACTATGGCTACACCTTC.

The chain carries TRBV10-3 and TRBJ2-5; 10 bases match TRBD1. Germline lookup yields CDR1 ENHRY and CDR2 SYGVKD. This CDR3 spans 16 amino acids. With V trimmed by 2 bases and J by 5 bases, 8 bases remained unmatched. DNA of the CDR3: TGTGCCATCAGTGAGAGAACCGGGACAGGGGACGAGACCCAGTACTTC. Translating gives CAISERTGTGDETQYF.

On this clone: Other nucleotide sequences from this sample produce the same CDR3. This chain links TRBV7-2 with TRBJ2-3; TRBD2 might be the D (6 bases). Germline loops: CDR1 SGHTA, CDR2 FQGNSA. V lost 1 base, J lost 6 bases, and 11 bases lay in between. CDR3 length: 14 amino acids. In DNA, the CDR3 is TGTGCCAGCAGCTTAGTGGCCGGAGGGGATACGCAGTATTTT. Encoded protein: CASSLVAGGDTQYF.

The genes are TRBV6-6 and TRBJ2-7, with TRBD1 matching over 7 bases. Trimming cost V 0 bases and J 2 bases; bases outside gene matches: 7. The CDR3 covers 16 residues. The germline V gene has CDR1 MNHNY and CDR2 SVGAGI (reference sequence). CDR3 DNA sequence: TGTGCCAGCAGTTACTCTCGACAGGGACAGACCTACGAGCAGTACTTC. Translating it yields CASSYSRQGQTYEQYF.

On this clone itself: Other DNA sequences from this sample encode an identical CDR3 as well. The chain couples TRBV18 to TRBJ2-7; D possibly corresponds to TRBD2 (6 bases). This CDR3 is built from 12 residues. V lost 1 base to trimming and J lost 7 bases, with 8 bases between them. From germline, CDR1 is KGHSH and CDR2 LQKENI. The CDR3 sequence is CASSPQGGEQYF. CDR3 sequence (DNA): TGTGCCAGCTCACCACAGGGAGGAGAGCAGTACTTC.

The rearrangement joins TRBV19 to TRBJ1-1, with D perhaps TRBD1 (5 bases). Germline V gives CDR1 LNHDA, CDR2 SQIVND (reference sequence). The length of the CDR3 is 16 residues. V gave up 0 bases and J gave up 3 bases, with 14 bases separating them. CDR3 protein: CASSIDGTAVDTEAFF. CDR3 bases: TGTGCCAGTAGTATAGACGGGACGGCGGTCGACACTGAAGCTTTCTTT.

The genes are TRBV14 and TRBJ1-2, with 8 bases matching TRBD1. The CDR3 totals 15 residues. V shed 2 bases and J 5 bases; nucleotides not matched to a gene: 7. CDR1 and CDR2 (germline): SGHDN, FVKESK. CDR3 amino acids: CASSQKGHRGYGYTF. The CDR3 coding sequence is TGTGCCAGCAGCCAAAAAGGGCACAGGGGGTATGGCTACACCTTC.

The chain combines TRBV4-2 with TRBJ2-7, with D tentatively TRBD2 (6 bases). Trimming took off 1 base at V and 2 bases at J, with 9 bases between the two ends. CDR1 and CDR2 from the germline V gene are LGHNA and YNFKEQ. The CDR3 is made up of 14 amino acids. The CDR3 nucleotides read TGTGCCAGCAGCCAAGCGGGAGAGACCTACGAGCAGTACTTC. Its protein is CASSQAGETYEQYF.